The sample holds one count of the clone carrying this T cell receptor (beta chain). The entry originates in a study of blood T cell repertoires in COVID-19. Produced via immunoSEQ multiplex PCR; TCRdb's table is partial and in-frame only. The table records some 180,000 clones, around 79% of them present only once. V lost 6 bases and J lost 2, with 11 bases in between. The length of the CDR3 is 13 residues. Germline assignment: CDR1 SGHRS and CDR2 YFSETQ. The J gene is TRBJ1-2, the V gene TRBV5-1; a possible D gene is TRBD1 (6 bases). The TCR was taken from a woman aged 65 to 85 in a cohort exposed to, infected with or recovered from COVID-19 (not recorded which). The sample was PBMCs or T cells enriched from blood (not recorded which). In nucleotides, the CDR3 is TGCGCCAGCACCCCAGGGGAGAACTATGGCTACACCTTC. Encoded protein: CASTPGENYGYTF.